Listed here is a single T cell receptor beta chain. Its antigen is currently unknown. The sample originates from a study of T cell repertoires in cytomegalovirus infection. Background on the study: Signatures in public TCR beta sequences pointed to both CMV infection and matching HLA type. Study-wide points: The ex vivo response showed dominance by HLA-C-restricted CMV-specific TCR beta clonotypes. Based on cumulative public TCR beta family frequency, carriers of CMV plus the relevant HLA were identified.

V shed 4 bases, J shed 6 bases, and the junction held 5 bases outside the gene matches. The CDR3 runs to 13 residues. Germline loops: CDR1 MGHDK, CDR2 SYGVNS. TCRdb recomputed calls from the reads with MiXCR, one row per CDR3 protein. Of a few hundred thousand distinct CDR3 sequences in the sample, roughly 23% were seen once. What was sequenced was CD8+ T cells from PBMCs. The gene calls are TRBV25-1 and TRBJ1-1; 7 nucleotides line up with TRBD1. The sequence was obtained from a human donor in good health (CMV status not recorded). Some clones in this sample may be carry-over from other donors' samples. The chain's CDR3 is CASSAGGLAEAFF. CDR3 coding DNA: TGTGCCAGCAGTGCAGGGGGATTAGCTGAAGCTTTCTTT.